One sample yielded the 8 T cell receptor beta chains listed below, sequenced in a study of T cell repertoires in cytomegalovirus infection. Each CDR3 protein gets one entry after TCRdb re-called the reads with MiXCR. The profile covers approximately 100,000 distinct CDR3 sequences, with roughly 39% appearing a single time and approximately 69% taken by the ten largest. What these receptors recognize is not known. The sequencing used CD8+ T cells from cultured PBMCs, collected from culture after CMV antigen stimulation. The source is a human donor in good health (CMV status not recorded). Some clones in this sample may be carry-over from other donors' samples.

V is TRBV11-1 and J is TRBJ2-1; 9 nucleotides match TRBD1. The length of the CDR3 is 18 residues. Germline assignment: CDR1 SGHAT and CDR2 FQDESV (reference sequence). V lost 2 bases to trimming and J lost 3 bases; unmatched junction nucleotides: 11. The chain's CDR3 is CASSLYPPTGGFYNEQFF. The DNA for the CDR3 is TGTGCCAGCAGCTTATACCCCCCTACAGGGGGCTTCTACAATGAGCAGTTCTTC.

The V and J genes are TRBV9 and TRBJ2-5; 15 bases align to TRBD2. The J segment lost 7 bases and the V segment lost 4 bases, leaving 8 bases of the junction unmatched. This CDR3 spans 16 amino acids. Germline-derived CDR1 and CDR2 are SGDLS and YYNGEE. This CDR3 is CASSSSWTSGGVTQYF. The CDR3 DNA reads as TGTGCCAGCAGCTCGAGTTGGACTAGCGGGGGGGTGACCCAGTACTTC.

A remark on this clonotype: Since a much larger clone is just one base distant, this may be a read error. In DNA, the CDR3 is TGCAGTGCTAGAGATAGGACAGGGAACGACTACACCTTC. Translation gives CSARDRTGNDYTF. This chain uses TRBV20-1 with TRBJ1-2; 8 bases are a match to TRBD1. The junction had 7 bases not matched to a gene; V was cut back by 0 bases and J by 10 bases. CDR1 is DFQATT, CDR2 SNEGSKA, per germline (reference sequence). The CDR3 length is 13 residues.

This clonotype turned up a few times. The gene calls are TRBV7-6 and TRBJ1-2; D is uncertain. V was clipped by 1 base and J by 4 bases, with 16 bases between them. Germline V gene lookup returns CDR1 SGHVS and CDR2 FNYEAQ. The CDR3 spans 16 residues. CDR3 sequence (DNA): TGTGCCAGCAGCTTAGAATCTTGGGCCGGACCCTATGGCTACACCTTC. Translated: CASSLESWAGPYGYTF.

The rearrangement links TRBV19 to TRBJ2-3; 7 bases fit TRBD2. Losses at the gene ends were 6 bases for V and 4 bases for J; bases not matched to a gene: 7. This CDR3 has 14 residues. Per the germline V gene, CDR1 is LNHDA and CDR2 is SQIVND (reference sequence). DNA of the CDR3: TGTGCCAGTAGCCCAGCGGGGCGGGCAGATACGCAGTATTTT. Amino acid sequence: CASSPAGRADTQYF.

This clonotype turned up a few times. J is TRBJ2-7 and V is TRBV6-5; D unresolved. The V end lost 2 bases, the J end lost 1 base, and 9 bases lay between the germline ends. The CDR3 runs to 14 residues. The germline gives CDR1 MNHEY, CDR2 SVGAGI. The CDR3 bases are TGTGCCAGCAGTTACACTCAGGTTTCCTACGAGCAGTACTTC. Translated: CASSYTQVSYEQYF.

The V call is TRBV12-3 or TRBV12-4, the J call TRBJ2-5, with TRBD1 matching 7 bases. After removal of 5 bases from V and 5 bases from J, the junction contained 5 bases not matched to a gene. The CDR3 has 13 residues. The CDR3 DNA is TGTGCCAGCAGTCTAGGGGGCGAGGAGACCCAGTACTTC. As protein: CASSLGGEETQYF.

The chain couples TRBV7-4 to TRBJ1-3; D not resolved. The CDR3 has 15 residues. The germline V and J ends were trimmed by 6 bases and 0 bases, with 12 bases remaining between them. The V gene's germline CDR1 is SGHVT and CDR2 SQSDAQ. This CDR3 reads CASSSPGPSGNTIYF. The DNA for the CDR3 is TGTGCCAGCAGTAGCCCGGGCCCCTCTGGAAACACCATATATTTT.